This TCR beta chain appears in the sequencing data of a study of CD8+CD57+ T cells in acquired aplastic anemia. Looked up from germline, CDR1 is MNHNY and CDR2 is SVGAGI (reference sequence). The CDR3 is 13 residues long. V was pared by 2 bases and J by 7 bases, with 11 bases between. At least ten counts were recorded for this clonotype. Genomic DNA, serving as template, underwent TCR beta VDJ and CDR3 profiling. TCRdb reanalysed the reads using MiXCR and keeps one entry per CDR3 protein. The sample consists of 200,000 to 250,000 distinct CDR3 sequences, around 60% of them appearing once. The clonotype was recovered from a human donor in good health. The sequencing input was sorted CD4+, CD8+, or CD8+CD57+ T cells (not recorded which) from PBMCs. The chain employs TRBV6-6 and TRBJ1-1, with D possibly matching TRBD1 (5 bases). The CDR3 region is CASSYPRDGEAFF. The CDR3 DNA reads TGTGCCAGCAGTTACCCTAGGGACGGTGAAGCTTTCTTT.